The T cell receptor (beta chain) described here comes from a study of T cell changes during pregnancy in multiple sclerosis. The assay was immunoSEQ multiplex PCR, and TCRdb's table has in-frame clones only and misses some. The sample has 45,000 or so clones, approximately 90% seen once; the top ten hold 2.5% to 3%. Looked up from germline, CDR1 is SGHNT and CDR2 is YENEEA. The CDR3 contains 15 residues. Trimming cost V 0 bases and J 4 bases, with 12 bases left between them. Specimen: CD8+ T cells from peripheral blood mononuclear cells, collected in the second trimester of pregnancy. The genes are TRBV11-3 and TRBJ1-1, with a weak D call TRBD1 (5 bases). The receptor's source is a female donor with multiple sclerosis, enrolled in a pregnancy study. CDR3 amino acids: CASSLDHGGVTEAFF. CDR3 nucleotides: TGTGCCAGCAGCTTAGATCACGGGGGAGTCACTGAAGCTTTCTTT.